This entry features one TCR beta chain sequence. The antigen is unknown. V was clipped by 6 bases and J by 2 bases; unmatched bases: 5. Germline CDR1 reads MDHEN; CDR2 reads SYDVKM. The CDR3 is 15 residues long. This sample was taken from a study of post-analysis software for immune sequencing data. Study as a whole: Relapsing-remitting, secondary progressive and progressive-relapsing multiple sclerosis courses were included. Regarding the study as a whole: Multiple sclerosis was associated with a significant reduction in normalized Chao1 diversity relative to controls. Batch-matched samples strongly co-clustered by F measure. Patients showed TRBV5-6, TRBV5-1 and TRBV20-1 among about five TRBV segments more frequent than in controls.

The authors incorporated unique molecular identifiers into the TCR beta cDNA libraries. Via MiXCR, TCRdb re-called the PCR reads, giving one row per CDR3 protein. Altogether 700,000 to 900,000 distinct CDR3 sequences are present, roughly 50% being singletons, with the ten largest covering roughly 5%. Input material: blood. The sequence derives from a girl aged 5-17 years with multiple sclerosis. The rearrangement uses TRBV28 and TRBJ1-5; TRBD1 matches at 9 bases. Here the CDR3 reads CASRTGGHGNQPQHF. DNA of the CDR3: TGTGCCAGCAGGACAGGGGGTCACGGCAATCAGCCCCAGCATTTT.